The 21 T cell receptor beta chains in this list originate from one sample, sequenced in a study of T cells after posttransplantation cyclophosphamide. TCRdb's copy holds only in-frame clones and misses some; the assay was immunoSEQ multiplex PCR. In the table there are about 17,000 clones, 70% to 90% of which are singletons. Methotrexate plus calcineurin inhibitor accompanied controls' myeloablative marrow transplants; sampling was 1 year later. The source material was PBMCs, sampled nearly 450 days after allogeneic stem cell transplant with calcineurin inhibitor and methotrexate. These receptors were taken from a male patient between 25 and 40 years old who received an allogeneic stem cell transplant from an unrelated donor, was CMV-positive, and had acute and chronic GVHD. These T cells may partly come from the graft donor.

The count of this clone is one. The J gene is TRBJ2-7, the V gene TRBV5-5; perhaps TRBD1 as D (5 bases). The ends were cut back, 3 bases at V and 6 bases at J, with 13 bases in the middle. The CDR3 loop spans 13 amino acids. From germline, CDR1 is SGHKS and CDR2 YYEKEE (reference sequence). As DNA, the CDR3 is TGTGCCAGCAGCTCCCGTCGGACACTCGAGCAGTACTTC. This translates into CASSSRRTLEQYF.

This clone was found once. CDR3 protein: CASTPQGETNYGYTF. The CDR3 nucleotides are TGTGCCAGCACACCACAGGGGGAAACTAACTATGGCTACACCTTC. The V call is TRBV6-5, the J call TRBJ1-2; 8 positions agree with TRBD1. This CDR3 is built from 15 residues. Germline CDR1 MNHEY, CDR2 SVGAGI. The J segment lost 0 bases and the V segment lost 7 bases, leaving 7 bases of the junction unmatched.

The chain joins TRBV7-8 to TRBJ1-5; maybe TRBD1 (6 bases). Between the trimmed V and J ends, which lost 5 bases and 0 bases, there was a span of 14 bases. Germline lookup yields CDR1 SGHVS and CDR2 FQNEAQ. The CDR3 consists of 16 residues. The CDR3 region is CASSTGTIYSNQPQHF. The CDR3 DNA sequence: TGTGCCAGCAGCACCGGGACAATTTATAGCAATCAGCCCCAGCATTTT.

V is TRBV28 and J is TRBJ2-1, with TRBD1 matching over 9 bases. The trim removed 6 bases at V and 0 bases at J, leaving 3 bases unmatched. The CDR3 is 15 amino acids. The germline CDR1 and CDR2 sequences are MDHEN and SYDVKM. CDR3 in DNA: TGTGCCAGCAGCTGGGGACAGGGCTCCTACAATGAGCAGTTCTTC. Protein sequence: CASSWGQGSYNEQFF.

The genes are TRBV2 and TRBJ1-1, with D perhaps matching TRBD1 (5 bases). V lost 3 bases to trimming and J lost 4 bases, with 9 bases between them. CDR1 and CDR2 from the germline V gene are SNHLY and FYNNEI. There are 13 residues in the CDR3. The DNA for the CDR3 is TGTGCCAGCAGTGACTCGGGGGGCACTGAAGCTTTCTTT. Its translation is CASSDSGGTEAFF.

The chain has TRBV12-5 and TRBJ2-1; 11 nucleotides line up with TRBD2. The length of the CDR3 is 20 residues. Germline lookup yields CDR1 LGHNT and CDR2 FRNRAP. V lost 8 bases and J lost 0; bases outside the gene matches: 18. CDR3 sequence reads: CASSSTSGTSGRSSYNEQFF. DNA of the CDR3: TGTGCTAGTTCCTCAACCAGCGGGACTAGCGGCCGAAGCTCCTACAATGAGCAGTTCTTC.

This chain uses TRBV11-1 with TRBJ2-7; D may be TRBD1 (5 bases). The V end lost 2 bases, the J end lost 1 base, and 9 bases lay between the germline ends. The CDR3 is 14 residues long. Germline V gene lookup returns CDR1 SGHAT and CDR2 FQDESV (reference sequence). DNA of the CDR3: TGTGCCAGCAGCTTACCAGGGATTTCCTACGAGCAGTACTTC. Its protein product is CASSLPGISYEQYF.

V is TRBV9 and J is TRBJ2-1; TRBD1 is a possible D gene (6 bases). Germline CDR1 is SGDLS and CDR2 is YYNGEE. This CDR3 has 14 amino acids. V gave up 3 bases and J gave up 6 bases, with 13 bases separating them. This CDR3 reads CASSAGHMSNEQFF. The CDR3 DNA follows: TGTGCCAGCAGCGCGGGACACATGAGCAATGAGCAGTTCTTC.

The chain recombines TRBV19 with TRBJ1-4; D is unclear. Germline-derived CDR1 and CDR2 are LNHDA and SQIVND (reference sequence). Deletions cut 9 bases from V and 0 bases from J, with 11 bases between. CDR3 length equals 14 residues. Written as DNA, the CDR3 is TGTGCCAGATACGGACTTGCAACTAATGAAAAACTGTTTTTT. Residues: CARYGLATNEKLFF.

The gene calls are TRBV5-6 and TRBJ2-7; 8 nucleotides align to TRBD1. V lost 6 bases to trimming and J lost 7 bases; unmatched junction nucleotides: 6. The germline V gene encodes CDR1 SGHDT and CDR2 YYEEEE. This CDR3 comprises 12 residues. The CDR3 DNA is TGTGCCAGCACGGACAGGGAATCGGAGCAGTACTTC. This codes for CASTDRESEQYF.

The chain employs TRBV4-2 and TRBJ1-2, with TRBD1 identical over 8 bases. The CDR3 consists of 14 residues. Germline V gives CDR1 LGHNA, CDR2 YNFKEQ. V gave up 5 bases and J gave up 8 bases; unmatched junction bases: 10. The CDR3 DNA sequence: TGTGCCAGCAGCACGGAGACAGGGGCGGAGGGCTACACCTTC. Translating gives CASSTETGAEGYTF.

The chain carries TRBV19 and TRBJ2-5; no firm D call. The DNA end is more similar to TRBJ2-7, so the J call may be wrong. The CDR3 extends over 11 amino acids. Germline lookup yields CDR1 LNHDA and CDR2 SQIVND (reference sequence). CDR3 nucleotide sequence: TGTGCCAGTAGTAATAGTTACGAGCAGTACTTC. This translates into CASSNSYEQYF.

The chain carries TRBV11-1 and TRBJ1-2; D not resolved. The CDR3 consists of 13 residues. The germline V gene encodes CDR1 SGHAT and CDR2 FQDESV (reference sequence). V lost 5 bases and J lost 0, with 7 bases in between. The CDR3 sequence: CASSPSTNYGYTF. The CDR3 DNA reads as TGTGCCAGCAGCCCTAGTACTAACTATGGCTACACCTTC.

The chain joins TRBV5-1 to TRBJ2-1, with D possibly matching TRBD1 (6 bases). The germline CDR1 and CDR2 sequences are SGHRS and YFSETQ. The CDR3 is made up of 17 amino acids. The ends were cut back, 1 base at V and 2 bases at J, with 16 bases in the middle. This chain's CDR3 is CASSLRLDSGPYNEQFF. CDR3 coding DNA: TGCGCCAGCAGCTTGAGGTTGGACAGCGGACCCTACAATGAGCAGTTCTTC. Together with reference TRBV5-1 and TRBJ2-1, the CDR3 gives the full variable domain: KAGVTQTPRYLIKTRGQQVTLSCSPISGHRSVSWYQQTPGQGLQFLFEYFSETQRNKGNFPGRFSGRQFSNSRSEMNVSTLELGDSALYLCASSLRLDSGPYNEQFFGPGTRLTVL.

This clone was seen only a few times. CDR3 in DNA: TGTGCCACCAGGACAGGGACTGAAGCTTTCTTT. This encodes CATRTGTEAFF. The chain joins TRBV6-5 to TRBJ1-1; 8 positions agree with TRBD1. V shed 10 bases and J 5 bases; nucleotides not matched to a gene: 3. Germline-derived CDR1 and CDR2 are MNHEY and SVGAGI. CDR3 length: 11 amino acids.

The rearrangement links TRBV7-9 to TRBJ2-2; tentative D call: TRBD1 (8 bases). The CDR3 consists of 16 residues. With 5 bases removed from V and 3 bases from J, the gap between germline ends came to 16 bases. Germline assignment: CDR1 SEHNR and CDR2 FQNEAQ (reference sequence). This chain's CDR3 is CASSHRQGRDTGELFF. The CDR3 DNA reads TGTGCCAGCAGCCATCGACAGGGGAGGGACACCGGGGAGCTGTTTTTT.

In this sample, this clone turned up a few times. V gene TRBV7-9 combines with J gene TRBJ1-1; the match to TRBD1 covers 11 bases. Trimming removed 1 base from V and 7 bases from J; junction bases left unmatched: 8. This CDR3 is 16 amino acids long. Germline CDR1 SEHNR, CDR2 FQNEAQ (reference sequence). This CDR3 reads CASSLEGDRGSLEAFF. The CDR3 DNA sequence: TGTGCCAGCAGCTTAGAAGGGGACAGGGGGAGCCTTGAAGCTTTCTTT.

The rearrangement uses TRBV29-1 and TRBJ1-1; 9 bases match TRBD1. The germline V gene has CDR1 SQVTM and CDR2 ANQGSEA. The CDR3 length is 12 residues. Trimming cost V 3 bases and J 9 bases; bases outside gene matches: 5. The CDR3, as DNA: TGCAGCGTTGACCAAAACAGGGGGCAAGCTTTCTTT. Translated: CSVDQNRGQAFF.

The V gene is TRBV9, the J gene TRBJ2-7; tentative D call: TRBD1 (8 bases). The CDR3 extends over 17 amino acids. V was trimmed by 3 bases and J by 4 bases, leaving 23 bases between them. Germline V gene data show CDR1 as SGDLS and CDR2 as YYNGEE. CDR3 in DNA: TGTGCCAGCAGCGCACAGGGGGGGGCCCGTCCCGCTTACGAGCAGTACTTC. Amino acids: CASSAQGGARPAYEQYF.

This clone is judged medium-sized (0.01 to 0.1%). The rearrangement uses TRBV4-3 and TRBJ1-2; D ambiguous. The V end lost 0 bases, the J end lost 5 bases, and 10 bases lay between the germline ends. Germline V gene lookup returns CDR1 LGHNA and CDR2 YSLEER. The CDR3 sequence is 14 residues long. CDR3 in DNA: TGCGCCAGCAGCCAAGATCGAGCATTGTATGGCTACACCTTC. This gives the protein CASSQDRALYGYTF.

This chain joins TRBV28 and TRBJ2-7; a weak D match, TRBD2 (7 bases). The germline CDR1 and CDR2 sequences are MDHEN and SYDVKM. The CDR3 has 15 amino acids. Between the trimmed V and J ends, which lost 3 bases and 2 bases, there was a span of 14 bases. Here the CDR3 reads CASSFMAGATYEQYF. For the CDR3, the DNA is TGTGCCAGCAGTTTCATGGCGGGGGCTACCTACGAGCAGTACTTC.